Listed below are T cell receptor beta chains from one sample, sequenced in a study of blood T cell repertoires in COVID-19. Only in-frame clones appear in the TCRdb table, and some are missing; sequencing was by immunoSEQ multiplex PCR. The data show 150,000 or so clones, over 70% seen once. The sequenced sample was peripheral blood. These receptors came from a human donor in a cohort sampled during active COVID-19. CDR3s include the opening cysteine and the closing phenylalanine or tryptophan. Fields, in order: clone size, D gene, V gene, J gene, CDR3 protein, CDR3 DNA. A D gene is named only where the DNA matches it firmly. A row's size may be missing; if present it is once, few, many or a size class.

abundance: .; d_gene: TRBD2; v_gene: TRBV7-6; j_gene: TRBJ2-6; CDR3aa: CASSPEGGREGSPRAGANVLTF; CDR3nt: TGTGCCAGCAGCCCTGAGGGTGGCAGGGAGGGTTCTCCCAGGGCTGGGGCCAACGTCCTGACTTTC
abundance: .; d_gene: .; v_gene: TRBV15; j_gene: TRBJ1-4; CDR3aa: CATRDSANEKLFF; CDR3nt: TGTGCCACCAGGGACAGCGCTAATGAAAAACTGTTTTTT
abundance: .; d_gene: .; v_gene: TRBV5-4; j_gene: TRBJ2-2; CDR3aa: CASSFANTGELFF; CDR3nt: TGTGCCAGCAGCTTCGCGAACACCGGGGAGCTGTTTTTT
abundance: once; d_gene: .; v_gene: TRBV11-3; j_gene: TRBJ2-1; CDR3aa: CASSFKRSSYNEQFF; CDR3nt: TGTGCCAGCAGCTTCAAAAGGAGCTCCTACAATGAGCAGTTCTTC
abundance: .; d_gene: .; v_gene: TRBV5-4; j_gene: TRBJ1-2; CDR3aa: CASSKNPGANYGYTF; CDR3nt: TGTGCCAGCAGCAAAAATCCAGGGGCCAACTATGGCTACACCTTC
abundance: .; d_gene: .; v_gene: TRBV29-1; j_gene: TRBJ1-1; CDR3aa: CSVPGQFGAFF; CDR3nt: TGCAGCGTCCCTGGACAGTTTGGGGCTTTCTTT
abundance: large; d_gene: TRBD1; v_gene: TRBV4-2; j_gene: TRBJ2-2; CDR3aa: CASSQITGGSGGELFF; CDR3nt: TGTGCCAGCAGCCAGATTACAGGGGGGTCGGGCGGGGAGCTGTTTTTT
abundance: .; d_gene: .; v_gene: TRBV28; j_gene: TRBJ1-5; CDR3aa: CASSPYSNQPQHF; CDR3nt: TGTGCCAGCAGTCCGTATAGCAATCAGCCCCAGCATTTT
abundance: .; d_gene: .; v_gene: TRBV21-1; j_gene: TRBJ2-2; CDR3aa: CVREDRGTGELFF; CDR3nt: TGTGTCAGAGAAGACAGGGGCACCGGGGAGCTGTTTTTT
abundance: .; d_gene: TRBD2; v_gene: TRBV11-2; j_gene: TRBJ2-3; CDR3aa: CASSLGSGSGGDTQYF; CDR3nt: TGTGCCAGCAGCTTAGGGAGCGGGAGCGGCGGAGATACGCAGTATTTT
abundance: once; d_gene: .; v_gene: TRBV4-1; j_gene: TRBJ1-1; CDR3aa: CASSQETANTEAFF; CDR3nt: TGCGCCAGCAGCCAAGAGACAGCCAACACTGAAGCTTTCTTT
abundance: .; d_gene: .; v_gene: TRBV9; j_gene: TRBJ2-2; CDR3aa: CASSEAGTFNTGELFF; CDR3nt: TGTGCCAGCAGCGAGGCTGGGACTTTCAACACCGGGGAGCTGTTTTTT
abundance: .; d_gene: TRBD1; v_gene: TRBV6-5; j_gene: TRBJ2-2; CDR3aa: CASSLQGAHGELFF; CDR3nt: TGTGCCAGCAGTCTACAGGGGGCGCATGGGGAGCTGTTTTTT
abundance: .; d_gene: TRBD1; v_gene: TRBV7-8; j_gene: TRBJ1-2; CDR3aa: CASSLVGQGAGGYTF; CDR3nt: TGTGCCAGCAGCTTAGTTGGACAGGGGGCAGGAGGCTACACCTTC
abundance: .; d_gene: TRBD1; v_gene: TRBV5-1; j_gene: TRBJ1-1; CDR3aa: CASSWDRNTEAFF; CDR3nt: TGCGCCAGCAGTTGGGACAGGAACACTGAAGCTTTCTTT
abundance: .; d_gene: TRBD2; v_gene: TRBV10-3; j_gene: TRBJ2-1; CDR3aa: CAIRSLAGEGNEQFF; CDR3nt: TGTGCCATCAGATCTCTAGCGGGAGAGGGCAATGAGCAGTTCTTC
abundance: .; d_gene: .; v_gene: TRBV6-5; j_gene: TRBJ2-1; CDR3aa: CASCPGSYNEQFF; CDR3nt: TGTGCCAGCTGTCCAGGCTCCTACAATGAGCAGTTCTTC
abundance: .; d_gene: .; v_gene: TRBV19; j_gene: TRBJ2-4; CDR3aa: CASSRENIQYF; CDR3nt: TGTGCCAGTAGTAGAGAAAACATTCAGTACTTC
abundance: .; d_gene: .; v_gene: TRBV11-3; j_gene: TRBJ1-2; CDR3aa: CASSLDGAGIYGYTF; CDR3nt: TGTGCCAGCAGCTTAGATGGGGCAGGCATATATGGCTACACCTTC
abundance: .; d_gene: TRBD1; v_gene: TRBV6-2/TRBV6-3; j_gene: TRBJ2-6; CDR3aa: CASSYRPGGTGANVLTF; CDR3nt: TGTGCCAGCAGTTATCGGCCAGGGGGCACTGGGGCCAACGTCCTGACTTTC
abundance: .; d_gene: .; v_gene: TRBV6-6; j_gene: TRBJ2-2; CDR3aa: CASQQRGGELFF; CDR3nt: TGTGCCAGCCAGCAGCGCGGCGGGGAGCTGTTTTTT
abundance: few; d_gene: TRBD1; v_gene: TRBV4-3; j_gene: TRBJ2-7; CDR3aa: CASSQDYRQGAREQYF; CDR3nt: TGCGCCAGCAGCCAAGATTATCGACAGGGGGCGCGCGAGCAGTACTTC
abundance: .; d_gene: TRBD1; v_gene: TRBV3-1/TRBV3-2; j_gene: TRBJ2-5; CDR3aa: CASSGRTGGGGTQYF; CDR3nt: TGTGCCAGCAGCGGTCGGACAGGGGGCGGCGGTACCCAGTACTTC
abundance: once; d_gene: .; v_gene: TRBV14; j_gene: TRBJ2-5; CDR3aa: CASSQEMYGTTQETQYF; CDR3nt: TGTGCCAGCAGCCAAGAAATGTATGGGACAACCCAAGAGACCCAGTACTTC
abundance: .; d_gene: .; v_gene: TRBV5-1; j_gene: TRBJ2-1; CDR3aa: CASSAHRDYNEQFF; CDR3nt: TGCGCCAGCAGCGCACACCGGGACTACAATGAGCAGTTCTTC
abundance: .; d_gene: .; v_gene: TRBV30; j_gene: TRBJ1-2; CDR3aa: CAWSAANYGYTF; CDR3nt: TGTGCCTGGAGTGCCGCTAACTATGGCTACACCTTC
abundance: once; d_gene: TRBD2; v_gene: TRBV6-2/TRBV6-3; j_gene: TRBJ2-3; CDR3aa: CASSYSPRAGGSTDTQYF; CDR3nt: TGTGCCAGCAGTTACTCCCCGAGGGCGGGAGGATCCACAGATACGCAGTATTTT
abundance: .; d_gene: TRBD1; v_gene: TRBV3-1/TRBV3-2; j_gene: TRBJ1-2; CDR3aa: CASSLGTGGSGGYTF; CDR3nt: TGTGCCAGCAGCCTGGGGACAGGGGGTTCGGGAGGCTACACCTTC
abundance: .; d_gene: .; v_gene: TRBV24-1; j_gene: TRBJ1-2; CDR3aa: CATSDSGFDGYTF; CDR3nt: TGTGCCACCAGTGATTCAGGGTTTGATGGCTACACCTTC
abundance: once; d_gene: .; v_gene: TRBV10-3; j_gene: TRBJ1-2; CDR3aa: CATGAPGPEGYTF; CDR3nt: TGTGCCACGGGAGCTCCAGGTCCCGAGGGCTACACCTTC
abundance: .; d_gene: .; v_gene: TRBV4-3; j_gene: TRBJ2-5; CDR3aa: CASSQDNRPQETQYF; CDR3nt: TGCGCCAGCAGCCAAGATAACAGGCCTCAAGAGACCCAGTACTTC
abundance: .; d_gene: TRBD1; v_gene: TRBV13; j_gene: TRBJ1-1; CDR3aa: CASSYDRGINTEAFF; CDR3nt: TGTGCCAGCAGCTATGACAGGGGAATAAACACTGAAGCTTTCTTT
abundance: .; d_gene: .; v_gene: TRBV7-3; j_gene: TRBJ2-1; CDR3aa: CASSLTSGYNEQFF; CDR3nt: TGTGCCAGCAGCTTAACTAGCGGCTACAATGAGCAGTTCTTC
abundance: few; d_gene: TRBD2; v_gene: TRBV7-3; j_gene: TRBJ2-3; CDR3aa: CASSLRLAGAADTQYF; CDR3nt: TGTGCCAGCAGCTTAAGGCTAGCGGGGGCGGCAGATACGCAGTATTTT
abundance: .; d_gene: TRBD2; v_gene: TRBV7-6; j_gene: TRBJ2-1; CDR3aa: CASSPRLAGGPYNEQFF; CDR3nt: TGTGCCAGCAGCCCTCGACTAGCGGGGGGTCCTTACAATGAGCAGTTCTTC
abundance: .; d_gene: TRBD1; v_gene: TRBV29-1; j_gene: TRBJ1-4; CDR3aa: CSASNRGVNEKLFF; CDR3nt: TGCAGCGCGTCAAACAGGGGGGTTAATGAAAAACTGTTTTTT
abundance: .; d_gene: .; v_gene: TRBV7-2; j_gene: TRBJ1-1; CDR3aa: CASSLEGSTEAFF; CDR3nt: TGTGCCAGCAGCTTGGAGGGTTCGACTGAAGCTTTCTTT
abundance: .; d_gene: .; v_gene: TRBV19; j_gene: TRBJ2-5; CDR3aa: CASRSGRPVETQYF; CDR3nt: TGTGCCAGTAGAAGTGGCAGGCCCGTCGAGACCCAGTACTTC
abundance: .; d_gene: TRBD1; v_gene: TRBV19; j_gene: TRBJ1-4; CDR3aa: CASSGVRGREEKLFF; CDR3nt: TGTGCCAGTAGTGGCGTTAGGGGGCGAGAGGAAAAACTGTTTTTT
abundance: .; d_gene: .; v_gene: TRBV20-1; j_gene: TRBJ1-4; CDR3aa: CSASSGAIEKLFF; CDR3nt: TGCAGTGCTAGTTCAGGGGCCATTGAAAAACTGTTTTTT
abundance: .; d_gene: .; v_gene: TRBV7-9; j_gene: TRBJ1-2; CDR3aa: CASSLRTLGASYGYTF; CDR3nt: TGTGCCAGCAGCTTAAGGACATTGGGGGCAAGTTATGGCTACACCTTC
abundance: .; d_gene: TRBD2; v_gene: TRBV7-8; j_gene: TRBJ2-1; CDR3aa: CASSPFGGGHGEQFF; CDR3nt: TGTGCCAGCAGCCCCTTCGGGGGGGGGCATGGTGAGCAGTTCTTC
abundance: once; d_gene: TRBD1; v_gene: TRBV7-6; j_gene: TRBJ2-3; CDR3aa: CASSPTTGRYTQYF; CDR3nt: TGTGCCAGCAGCCCGACGACAGGGCGGTATACGCAGTATTTT
abundance: .; d_gene: TRBD2; v_gene: TRBV15; j_gene: TRBJ2-1; CDR3aa: CATSRELAEYNEQFF; CDR3nt: TGTGCCACCAGCAGAGAACTAGCGGAGTACAATGAGCAGTTCTTC
abundance: .; d_gene: TRBD1; v_gene: TRBV6-1; j_gene: TRBJ1-2; CDR3aa: CASSEALRDSYGYTF; CDR3nt: TGTGCCAGCAGTGAAGCGCTTCGGGACAGCTATGGCTACACCTTC
abundance: once; d_gene: TRBD1; v_gene: TRBV9; j_gene: TRBJ2-1; CDR3aa: CASSAVLRDRTNEQFF; CDR3nt: TGTGCCAGCAGCGCCGTCCTCCGGGACAGGACGAATGAGCAGTTCTTC
abundance: .; d_gene: .; v_gene: TRBV30; j_gene: TRBJ2-1; CDR3aa: CAWSVSLLETEQFF; CDR3nt: TGTGCCTGGAGTGTCTCCCTCCTAGAGACTGAGCAGTTCTTC
abundance: .; d_gene: TRBD1; v_gene: TRBV9; j_gene: TRBJ1-2; CDR3aa: CASSGDRAFGGYTF; CDR3nt: TGTGCCAGCAGTGGGGACAGGGCGTTTGGAGGCTACACCTTC
abundance: .; d_gene: .; v_gene: TRBV6-6; j_gene: TRBJ1-1; CDR3aa: CASSYSQGNTEAFF; CDR3nt: TGTGCCAGCAGTTACTCGCAGGGGAACACTGAAGCTTTCTTT
abundance: .; d_gene: TRBD1; v_gene: TRBV6-5; j_gene: TRBJ2-4; CDR3aa: CASTGQGKNIQYF; CDR3nt: TGTGCCAGCACGGGACAGGGAAAAAACATTCAGTACTTC
abundance: .; d_gene: TRBD1; v_gene: TRBV6-5; j_gene: TRBJ1-1; CDR3aa: CASNRDRNTEAFF; CDR3nt: TGTGCCAGCAACCGGGACAGGAACACTGAAGCTTTCTTT